The 10 T cell receptor beta chains reported below all come from one sample, sequenced in a study of T cells after posttransplantation cyclophosphamide. Cells defined as naive were viable CD3+CD4+ or CD3+CD8+ and CCR7+CD45RA+CD45RO-CD95-CD27+CD28+. TCRdb's table, derived via immunoSEQ multiplex PCR, lists solely in-frame clones and lacks some. This sample has approximately 28,000 clones, with about 93% found just once. The sequenced sample was naive CD4+ T cells sorted from PBMCs. The receptor source for this set is a woman aged 60 to 75 in good health, CMV-negative, and a related stem cell transplant donor.

V is TRBV6-6 and J is TRBJ1-1, with D perhaps TRBD1 (5 bases). The CDR3 extends over 13 amino acids. CDR1 and CDR2 (germline): MNHNY, SVGAGI (reference sequence). Trimming removed 6 bases at V and 4 bases at J, with 12 bases between. DNA of the CDR3: TGTGCCAGCAGCGACCAGGGAGGCACTGAAGCTTTCTTT. The encoded protein is CASSDQGGTEAFF.

V usage is TRBV6-7 and J usage is TRBJ1-2, with 7 bases lining up with TRBD1. TRBV6-7 falls under the ORF class, with uncertain function. This CDR3 has 16 residues. The V and J ends lost 2 bases and 3 bases, in that order; junction bases with no gene match: 9. As DNA, the CDR3 is TGTGCCAGCAGTTACCCTAAGACAGGGATATACTATGGCTACACCTTC. Translation gives CASSYPKTGIYYGYTF.

This clone was seen only a few times. This chain connects TRBV7-2 to TRBJ1-4, with TRBD1 as a possible D gene (5 bases). With 1 base removed from V and 8 bases from J, the gap between germline ends came to 14 bases. Looked up from germline, CDR1 is SGHTA and CDR2 is FQGNSA. The CDR3 contains 15 residues. The CDR3 reads CASSLVVSGLEKLFF. The CDR3 DNA reads as TGTGCCAGCAGCTTAGTGGTGTCAGGGTTGGAAAAACTGTTTTTT.

V and J are TRBV11-1 and TRBJ2-7; 8 nucleotides agree with TRBD1. This CDR3 has 14 residues. With V trimmed by 5 bases and J by 7 bases, 10 bases remained unmatched. The germline CDR1 and CDR2 sequences are SGHAT and FQDESV (reference sequence). The CDR3 DNA reads as TGTGCCAGCAGCCTTAGTGGGGACAGGCGGGAGCAGTACTTC. Translating gives CASSLSGDRREQYF.

The chain has TRBV7-3 and TRBJ2-7; maybe TRBD2 (5 bases). The germline V gene encodes CDR1 SGHTA and CDR2 FQGTGA. V lost 5 bases, J lost 6 bases, and 11 bases lay in between. The CDR3 loop spans 12 amino acids. The CDR3 bases are TGTGCCAGCAGCCAGCGGTTCGGCGAGCAGTACTTC. It yields the protein CASSQRFGEQYF.

V gene TRBV30 combines with J gene TRBJ1-5; possible D gene TRBD1, 6 bases. The CDR3 is 13 residues long. V was trimmed by 5 bases and J by 3 bases, leaving 11 bases between them. Germline CDR1 GTSNPN, CDR2 SVGIG (reference sequence). CDR3 amino acids: CAWADSSNQPQHF. CDR3 sequence (DNA): TGTGCCTGGGCGGACAGTTCCAATCAGCCCCAGCATTTT.

The rearrangement uses TRBV27 and TRBJ1-1, with unresolved D. Between the trimmed V and J ends, which lost 4 bases and 7 bases, there was a span of 13 bases. Germline V gives CDR1 MNHEY, CDR2 SMNVEV (reference sequence). The CDR3 loop spans 13 amino acids. The CDR3 region is CASSSKRADEAFF. CDR3 coding DNA: TGTGCCAGCAGTTCAAAGCGGGCAGATGAAGCTTTCTTT.

This chain joins TRBV7-2 and TRBJ2-1, with TRBD1 identical over 9 bases. Germline trimming cut 4 bases from V and 5 bases from J; bases unmatched to any gene: 9. Germline CDR1 is SGHTA and CDR2 is FQGNSA. The CDR3 runs to 16 residues. CDR3 sequence: CASSSRTGDKNNEQFF. DNA of the CDR3: TGTGCCAGCAGCTCAAGGACAGGGGATAAGAACAATGAGCAGTTCTTC. Full variable domain (missing parts from reference TRBV7-2 and TRBJ2-1): GAGVSQSPSNKVTEKGKDVELRCDPISGHTALYWYRQSLGQGLEFLIYFQGNSAPDKSGLPSDRFSAERTGGSVSTLTIQRTQQEDSAVYLCASSSRTGDKNNEQFFGPGTRLTVL.

This chain uses TRBV9 with TRBJ2-7, with TRBD1 matching over 9 bases. Trimming at V came to 0 bases and at J to 7 bases, leaving 8 bases not matched to a gene. The CDR3 runs 15 residues. Germline V gene data show CDR1 as SGDLS and CDR2 as YYNGEE. CDR3 sequence: CASSVGQQGAREQYF. In nucleotides, the CDR3 is TGTGCCAGCAGCGTAGGTCAACAGGGGGCAAGGGAGCAGTACTTC.

The genes are TRBV4-3 and TRBJ2-3; TRBD2 agrees at 7 bases. Trimming cost V 0 bases and J 4 bases; bases outside gene matches: 7. From germline, CDR1 is LGHNA and CDR2 YSLEER. The CDR3 totals 16 residues. As DNA, the CDR3 is TGCGCCAGCAGCCAAGATCCCCGGGGGAGGGCAGATACGCAGTATTTT. Translation: CASSQDPRGRADTQYF.